The 28 T cell receptor beta chains given below trace back to one sample, sequenced in a study of blood T cell repertoires in COVID-19 (dated by TCRdb to about 2020). Library prep was done by the immunoSEQ multiplex PCR assay. Imported from immuneACCESS, the table was reduced by TCRdb to in-frame sequences with V and J called. These copies leave out some clones; in studies compared against another copy, an unresolved V gene accounts for under half, and the cause of the remainder is not known. The sample table records around 180,000 clones; 88% of these occur just once. The ten largest clones represent about 4.2% of the sample. The sequencing sample was made of peripheral blood. The receptors were sampled from a human donor in a cohort sampled during active COVID-19.

This sequence joins TRBV28 and TRBJ2-7, with 7 bases aligning to TRBD1. From germline, CDR1 is MDHEN and CDR2 SYDVKM. V lost 7 bases and J lost 0; bases outside the gene matches: 9. The CDR3 extends over 15 amino acids. The chain's CDR3 is CASKVRDRPSYEQYF. CDR3 bases: TGTGCCAGCAAAGTCCGGGACAGACCCTCCTACGAGCAGTACTTC.

The chain has TRBV11-2 and TRBJ2-7; 14 nucleotides agree with TRBD2. Trimming removed 7 bases from V and 0 bases from J; junction bases left unmatched: 8. CDR1 is SGHAT, CDR2 FQNNGV, per germline. The CDR3 has 17 amino acids. The CDR3 nucleotides read TGTGCCAGCAAGGGACTAGCGGGAGAGATGAGCTCCTACGAGCAGTACTTC. Protein: CASKGLAGEMSSYEQYF.

This rearrangement joins TRBV11-2 to TRBJ1-1; D gene ambiguous. V dropped 1 base and J dropped 8 bases, with 8 bases sitting between them. Germline lookup yields CDR1 SGHAT and CDR2 FQNNGV. The CDR3 runs 12 residues. The CDR3 region is CASSLGAHEAFF. The CDR3 nucleotides read TGTGCCAGCAGCTTAGGGGCCCACGAAGCTTTCTTT.

This chain links TRBV5-1 with TRBJ2-2; 12 positions match TRBD1. Germline V gene data show CDR1 as SGHRS and CDR2 as YFSETQ. Trimming at V came to 2 bases and at J to 7 bases, leaving 15 bases not matched to a gene. The length of the CDR3 is 19 residues. The DNA for the CDR3 is TGCGCCAGCAGCTTAGGACCGGCCGGGACAGGGGGCTCGAACGGGGAGCTGTTTTTT. Encoded protein: CASSLGPAGTGGSNGELFF.

V gene TRBV9 combines with J gene TRBJ2-2; TRBD1 is a possible D gene (5 bases). The CDR3 runs 17 residues. Germline V gene sequence: CDR1 SGDLS, CDR2 YYNGEE. V was trimmed by 0 bases and J by 4 bases, leaving 16 bases between them. The CDR3 coding sequence is TGTGCCAGCAGCGTAGCCCCTGTTAGGGGTTCCACCGGGGAGCTGTTTTTT. Amino acids: CASSVAPVRGSTGELFF.

The chain is built from TRBV28 and TRBJ2-2; tentatively, D is TRBD1 (6 bases). The germline V gene has CDR1 MDHEN and CDR2 SYDVKM. V gave up 2 bases and J gave up 5 bases, with 12 bases separating them. CDR3 size: 15 residues. In nucleotides, the CDR3 is TGTGCCAGCAGTTTAGCCAGGGGTGGAACCGGGGAGCTGTTTTTT. It specifies CASSLARGGTGELFF.

CDR3 sequence reads: CASSLASGGRAADTQYF. Written as DNA, the CDR3 is TGCGCCAGCAGCTTGGCCAGTGGCGGGAGGGCCGCAGATACGCAGTATTTT. The chain is built from TRBV5-1 and TRBJ2-3; 9 bases are a match to TRBD2. The trim removed 0 bases at V and 4 bases at J, leaving 9 bases unmatched. Germline V gene lookup returns CDR1 SGHRS and CDR2 YFSETQ. The CDR3 is 17 residues long.

The J gene is TRBJ2-5, the V gene TRBV12-3 or TRBV12-4; D possibly corresponds to TRBD1 (5 bases). Trimming shortened V by 1 base and J by 7 bases, and 10 bases separated the two germline ends. This CDR3 contains 13 residues. CDR3 bases: TGTGCCAGCAGTTTAGTAGGGGAAGGGACCCAGTACTTC. The encoded protein is CASSLVGEGTQYF.

On this clone: One end of the junction varies from germline; a read error may be responsible. The genes are TRBV18 and TRBJ1-3; D gene ambiguous. Per germline, CDR1 KGHSH and CDR2 LQKENI. This CDR3 spans 13 amino acids. The CDR3, as DNA: TGTGTCAGCTCACCCGACGGTGCGGCCACCATATATTTT. This translates into CVSSPDGAATIYF.

A word on this clone: The sample carries other DNA sequences with the same CDR3. This chain joins TRBV5-8 and TRBJ2-2; D not resolved. The CDR3 extends over 15 amino acids. Germline V gene data show CDR1 as SGHTS and CDR2 as YDEGEE. V was trimmed by 4 bases and J by 0 bases, leaving 10 bases between them. CDR3: CASSLGRANTGELFF. The CDR3, as DNA: TGTGCCAGCAGCCTTGGCCGTGCGAACACCGGGGAGCTGTTTTTT.

The gene calls are TRBV10-3 and TRBJ2-1; 9 positions agree with TRBD2. The V and J ends lost 6 bases and 8 bases, in that order; junction bases with no gene match: 5. In germline, CDR1 is ENHRY, CDR2 SYGVKD. This CDR3 spans 13 amino acids. The CDR3 nucleotides are TGTGCCATCAGGGCTAGCGGGATCGATGAGCAGTTCTTC. Encoded protein: CAIRASGIDEQFF.

The chain couples TRBV5-1 to TRBJ1-1; TRBD1 is a possible D gene (5 bases). CDR1 SGHRS and CDR2 YFSETQ come from the germline V gene. The CDR3 totals 13 residues. Trimming took 4 bases from V and 1 from J, leaving 8 bases between them. CDR3 nucleotide sequence: TGCGCCAGCAGCCAGGACACGAACACTGAAGCTTTCTTT. Translating it yields CASSQDTNTEAFF.

Only a few counts were recorded for this clone. The rearrangement joins TRBV14 to TRBJ2-1; 7 nucleotides match TRBD2. With 2 bases clipped from V and 4 bases from J, the junction kept 8 bases outside the gene matches. This CDR3 region has 16 residues. Germline CDR1 is SGHDN and CDR2 is FVKESK. The CDR3 here is CASSQFISGYYNEQFF. In DNA, the CDR3 is TGTGCCAGCAGCCAATTTATTAGCGGGTATTACAATGAGCAGTTCTTC.

The chain combines TRBV5-1 with TRBJ2-5; a weak D match, TRBD2 (8 bases). The germline CDR1 and CDR2 sequences are SGHRS and YFSETQ. This CDR3 region has 18 residues. V was pared by 3 bases and J by 3 bases, with 24 bases between. CDR3 DNA sequence: TGCGCCAGCAGCTCCCGGGCGGGGGGACAGAAAGCCGAAGAGACCCAGTACTTC. The encoded protein is CASSSRAGGQKAEETQYF.

The CDR3 reads CASSFLYGGSSYNEQFF. CDR3 DNA sequence: TGTGCCAGCAGCTTTCTATATGGCGGGAGCTCCTACAATGAGCAGTTCTTC. This chain links TRBV7-2 with TRBJ2-1; 7 nucleotides align to TRBD2. The CDR3 extends over 17 amino acids. Germline V gene lookup returns CDR1 SGHTA and CDR2 FQGNSA. Trimming took 3 bases from V and 0 from J; bases not matched to a gene: 8.

The chain couples TRBV5-6 to TRBJ1-2; 9 nucleotides match TRBD1. Germline lookup yields CDR1 SGHDT and CDR2 YYEEEE. This CDR3 has 16 residues. Trimming cost V 4 bases and J 4 bases; bases outside gene matches: 11. In DNA, the CDR3 is TGTGCCAGCAGCCTGGGGCCAGGACAGGGGACCTATGGCTACACCTTC. It translates to CASSLGPGQGTYGYTF.

This chain links TRBV6-1 with TRBJ2-5, with D hard to call. CDR3 size: 15 residues. The germline gives CDR1 MNHNS, CDR2 SASEGT. Trimming pared 0 bases from V and 1 base from J, leaving 9 bases between. The CDR3 loop is CASSEALGSQETQYF. The CDR3 DNA reads as TGTGCCAGCAGTGAAGCGCTAGGATCCCAAGAGACCCAGTACTTC.

V is TRBV15 and J is TRBJ2-5; possible D gene TRBD2, 5 bases. The length of the CDR3 is 17 residues. Germline values: CDR1 LNHNV, CDR2 YYDKDF (reference sequence). The ends were cut back, 0 bases at V and 5 bases at J, with 19 bases in the middle. CDR3 residues: CATSRDRQTPWRETQYF. The CDR3 DNA is TGTGCCACCAGCAGAGATCGTCAGACGCCCTGGAGGGAGACCCAGTACTTC. Drawing the rest from reference TRBV15 and TRBJ2-5, the complete variable domain is DAMVIQNPRYQVTQFGKPVTLSCSQTLNHNVMYWYQQKSSQAPKLLFHYYDKDFNNEADTPDNFQSRRPNTSFCFLDIRSPGLGDTAMYLCATSRDRQTPWRETQYFGPGTRLLVL.

The V call is TRBV7-2, the J call TRBJ2-7; TRBD2 agrees at 10 bases. In germline, CDR1 is SGHTA, CDR2 FQGNSA. V dropped 5 bases and J dropped 0; count of bases not matched to a gene: 4. The CDR3 has 15 amino acids. This CDR3 reads CASSPGTSASYEQYF. The CDR3 nucleotides are TGTGCCAGCAGCCCAGGGACTAGCGCCTCCTACGAGCAGTACTTC.

The chain has TRBV2 and TRBJ1-5, with 8 bases identical to TRBD1. The CDR3 has 15 amino acids. Trimming removed 4 bases from V and 2 bases from J; junction bases left unmatched: 4. Germline V CDR1 and CDR2: SNHLY, FYNNEI. The CDR3 nucleotides are TGTGCCAGCAGTGGCGGACAGGGACGCAATCAGCCCCAGCATTTT. Its protein product is CASSGGQGRNQPQHF.

This sequence joins TRBV19 and TRBJ2-7; D perhaps matches TRBD1 (6 bases). V lost 5 bases and J 1 base, leaving 21 bases between the germline ends. The CDR3 consists of 17 residues. Germline-derived CDR1 and CDR2 are LNHDA and SQIVND (reference sequence). CDR3 coding DNA: TGTGCCAGTAGTGTCGGATGGCAGGGGATCCTATCCTACGAGCAGTACTTC. Amino acids: CASSVGWQGILSYEQYF.

The chain couples TRBV5-8 to TRBJ2-7, with no clear D. The V gene's germline CDR1 is SGHTS and CDR2 YDEGEE. The CDR3 consists of 14 residues. The V end was cut by 0 bases, the J end by 5 bases, with 12 bases between. CDR3 loop: CASSLAPSTHEQYF. The CDR3 DNA sequence: TGTGCCAGCAGCTTGGCCCCTAGTACCCACGAGCAGTACTTC.

The J gene is TRBJ2-5, the V gene TRBV24-1; 8 bases agree with TRBD2. This CDR3 is built from 15 residues. Germline values: CDR1 KGHDR, CDR2 SFDVKD. V trimming: 8 bases; J trimming: 5 bases; junction bases outside the gene matches: 12. CDR3 DNA: TGTGCCACCAAAGCGGGAGCGGGAGAAGTCGAGACCCAGTACTTC. Residues: CATKAGAGEVETQYF.

CDR3: CASSPGTGGNEQFF. The DNA of the CDR3 is TGTGCCAGCTCACCTGGTACAGGGGGCAATGAGCAGTTCTTC. This rearrangement joins TRBV18 to TRBJ2-1; 8 bases line up with TRBD1. This CDR3 has 14 amino acids. Germline CDR1 reads KGHSH; CDR2 reads LQKENI. Losses at the gene ends were 3 bases for V and 6 bases for J; bases not matched to a gene: 4.

This rearrangement joins TRBV2 to TRBJ2-2; D not resolved. CDR1 and CDR2 from the germline V gene are SNHLY and FYNNEI. The V end lost 3 bases, the J end lost 4 bases, and 15 bases lay between the germline ends. The CDR3 length is 16 residues. The DNA for the CDR3 is TGTGCCAGCAGTGATAGAGGCGAACGGTCCACCGGGGAGCTGTTTTTT. Its protein is CASSDRGERSTGELFF.

The chain combines TRBV5-4 with TRBJ2-1; maybe TRBD2 (6 bases). Trimming pared 0 bases from V and 5 bases from J, leaving 15 bases between. The CDR3 has 16 residues. Germline CDR1 reads SGHNT; CDR2 reads YYREEE (reference sequence). In DNA, the CDR3 is TGTGCCAGCAGCTTGGCCCTCTGGGCGGGGAACAATGAGCAGTTCTTC. Translating it yields CASSLALWAGNNEQFF.

The rearrangement uses TRBV5-1 and TRBJ2-7; TRBD2 matches at 16 bases. V lost 1 base, J lost 9 bases, and 13 bases stayed unmatched. CDR3 length: 18 amino acids. The V gene's germline CDR1 is SGHRS and CDR2 YFSETQ. In nucleotides, the CDR3 is TGCGCCAGCAGCTTGCTTCAGGGACTAGCGGGAGGGCAGGCGGGGCAGTACTTC. This encodes CASSLLQGLAGGQAGQYF.

This chain links TRBV5-6 with TRBJ2-1; 11 bases are shared with TRBD2. The junction had 4 bases not matched to a gene; V was cut back by 4 bases and J by 1 base. The germline V gene encodes CDR1 SGHDT and CDR2 YYEEEE. The CDR3 length is 16 residues. Here the CDR3 DNA reads TGTGCCAGCAGCCGTCCTAGCGGGGGGTCCTACAATGAGCAGTTCTTC. This translates into CASSRPSGGSYNEQFF.